This T cell receptor beta chain appears in the sequencing data of a study of T cells in Graves' hyperthyroidism and ophthalmopathy (dated by TCRdb to about 2019). Context from the whole study: Peripheral blood was collected at initial diagnosis, before any treatment. To identify distinguishing TCR V-J signatures, a discovery cohort of 100 patients was used, comprising fewer than 45 with Graves' ophthalmopathy and around 60 with stable Graves' hyperthyroidism. Prospective prediction of ophthalmopathy was tested in an independent validation cohort consisting of 18 to 20 hyperthyroidism patients and approximately 16 patients who later progressed to ophthalmopathy. The 75 to 100 discovery patients were randomly split 7:3 into training and test sets. Thyroid tissue and blood T-cell repertoires from roughly 6 Graves' hyperthyroidism patients were also compared in the study. Following sampling, methimazole starting at 30 mg daily was given to hyperthyroidism patients, and high-dose intravenous methylprednisolone was given to ophthalmopathy patients. The paper describes TCR Vbeta CDR3 sequencing of 135 peripheral blood samples, made up of 43 ophthalmopathy patients, around 78 hyperthyroidism patients and roughly 17 progressor patients. Study-wide conclusions, independent of this receptor: Most expanded thyroid clonotypes (frequency above 0.001) were also detected in blood, suggesting blood repertoires may reflect thyroid immune responses. No statistical method was used to fix the sample size in advance, and group allocation was not hidden from the investigators. Ophthalmopathy was separated from stable hyperthyroidism by a 13 V-J signature model, with over 85% sensitivity and just over 81% specificity obtained in cross-validation and 80%/75% obtained in testing. In validation, the model predicted progression to ophthalmopathy with roughly 66% sensitivity and around 72% specificity, a median of roughly seven months before onset.

Ophthalmopathy patients had moderately to severely active disease, Clinical Activity Score of at least 3, NOSPECS grade of at least 4, and duration under 3 months. Patients with uncontrolled infections, other autoimmune diseases, pregnancy or lactation were excluded. Clinical symptoms, serum thyroxine and TRAb, thyroid ultrasound, and orbital computed tomography formed the basis for the diagnoses. PBMCs were isolated from more than 9 ml of fresh peripheral blood by Ficoll-Paque density gradient centrifugation. Total RNA was extracted using Trizol reagent, and RNA quality was assessed on an Agilent 2100 Bioanalyzer. There are a few counts of this clonotype. Its antigen is unknown. Per-base qualities were not stored, and no clone one base away is much larger. The TCR beta CDR3 regions were amplified from the RNA transcripts. The TCR CDR3 was subjected to a first round of RT-PCR using the HTBI primer set and the Qiagen OneStep RT-PCR kit. The libraries were constructed in a second round of multiplex PCR and then size-selected and purified. Libraries were sequenced paired-end with 100 bp reads on an Illumina HiSeq2000. In the authors' own workflow: SOAPnuke was used to process the raw data, with reads discarded if the reads contained adapters or uncalled bases, had a mean Phred below 15, or lacked an exact constant-primer or identifier match. High-quality paired reads were merged with COPE v1.2.5, and unique nucleotide sequences were defined as clonotypes. Clonotypes were aligned to IMGT TRBV, TRBD and TRBJ reference segments using MiTCR v1.1. The analysis was restricted to V-J combinations with a frequency above 0.0001, which together covered about 99% of the repertoires. A TCS score was defined as the ratio between F50 (clonal expansion) and ExV (chaos), using BLOSUM62-based TCRdist between CDR3 peptides within each V-J. Welch's t-statistics and random forest reduced several hundred V-J features to roughly 13, which were used in a naive Bayes classifier (R e1071). TCRdb redid the processing of the public reads, applying fastp at Q25 and MiXCR, and retained in-frame beta chains. Entries that share a CDR3 protein sequence are merged under the most common genes and DNA. It is TCRdb's table, rather than the study itself, that gives the V and J calls and clone size. Across this sample there are fewer than 450,000 distinct CDR3 sequences, with about 14% seen only once. Approximately 27% of the sample belongs to the ten largest clones.

The CDR3 runs 12 amino acids, cysteine and phenylalanine included. Only CDR3 DNA remains: 36 bases, in frame from the first base. The germline V gene supplies CDR1 SQVTM and CDR2 ANQGSEA. Trimming costs V 4 bases and J 4 bases, and their ends lie 7 bases apart. The rearranged segments are TRBV29-1 and TRBJ2-2, with the D gene too uncertain to name. The TCR originated in a man aged 50-59 years with Graves' ophthalmopathy. The specimen sequenced was blood. The DNA is as follows: TGCAGCGTTGCAGAGGCCACCGGGGAGCTGTTTTTT. Translated, it reads CSVAEATGELFF.